The 9 T cell receptor beta chains in this list originate from one sample, sequenced in a study of Graves' ophthalmopathy and Graves' hyperthyroidism. From RNA, the CDR3 regions of TCR beta chains were amplified and sequenced. Investigators did first-round RT-PCR with HTBI primers, then second-round multiplex PCR. One entry per CDR3 protein, called by TCRdb with MiXCR from the multiplex PCR reads. The sample consists of 300,000 to 400,000 distinct CDR3 sequences, about 15% of them appearing once. The sample was peripheral blood. The receptors originated from an adult woman with stable Graves' hyperthyroidism.

This clonotype appeared many times. This chain connects TRBV20-1 to TRBJ1-6, with D possibly being TRBD1 (6 bases). This CDR3 has 16 amino acids. Deletions cut 3 bases from V and 5 bases from J, with 17 bases between. In germline, CDR1 is DFQATT, CDR2 SNEGSKA (reference sequence). This CDR3 is CSASALGGADNSPLHF. The CDR3 nucleotides are TGCAGTGCTAGTGCCCTTGGGGGGGCAGATAATTCACCCCTCCACTTT.

This clonotype was seen many times. At one boundary the junction diverges from the germline segment, which might be a read error. The CDR3 spells CANSLSDRGSETQYF. The CDR3 DNA is TGTGCCAACAGTTTATCGGACAGGGGAAGCGAGACCCAGTACTTC. The chain links TRBV28 to TRBJ2-5; 9 bases align to TRBD1. The CDR3 contains 15 residues. Germline CDR1 MDHEN, CDR2 SYDVKM.

This clonotype was recorded at least ten times. The chain is built from TRBV6-1 and TRBJ2-1, with 8 bases fitting TRBD1. Germline lookup yields CDR1 MNHNS and CDR2 SASEGT. J gave up 0 bases and V 7 bases, and 8 bases lay outside the gene matches. The CDR3 is made up of 16 amino acids. CDR3 loop: CASKTHRGASYNEQFF. The CDR3 DNA sequence: TGTGCCAGCAAAACACACAGGGGGGCCTCCTACAATGAGCAGTTCTTC.

This clonotype was counted at least ten times. The rearrangement links TRBV25-1 to TRBJ2-5, with 8 bases fitting TRBD2. J lost 5 bases, V lost 4 bases, and 9 bases had no gene match. Germline CDR1 reads MGHDK; CDR2 reads SYGVNS. The CDR3 is 15 amino acids. The CDR3 here is CASSASGSMGETQYF. CDR3 sequence (DNA): TGTGCCAGCAGTGCTAGCGGGTCAATGGGTGAGACCCAGTACTTC.

CDR3 residues: CASNPGQHNSPLHF. The CDR3 DNA follows: TGTGCCAGCAACCCGGGACAGCATAATTCACCCCTCCACTTT. The chain links TRBV12-3 or TRBV12-4 to TRBJ1-6, with TRBD1 matching over 7 bases. The CDR3 runs 14 residues. After removal of 7 bases from V and 5 bases from J, the junction contained 5 bases not matched to a gene.

V gene TRBV28 combines with J gene TRBJ2-5; D not certain. Germline CDR1 reads MDHEN; CDR2 reads SYDVKM. This CDR3 has 14 residues. The V end was cut by 6 bases, the J end by 5 bases, with 16 bases between. CDR3 nucleotides: TGTGCCAGCAGCCCCTATCGGGCAAGGGAGACCCAGTACTTC. It encodes CASSPYRARETQYF. Drawing the rest from reference TRBV28 and TRBJ2-5, the complete variable domain is DVKVTQSSRYLVKRTGEKVFLECVQDMDHENMFWYRQDPGLGLRLIYFSYDVKMKEKGDIPEGYSVSREKKERFSLILESASTNQTSMYLCASSPYRARETQYFGPGTRLLVL.

Turning to this clonotype: At one end, the junction sequence differs from germline, possibly due to a read error. This chain joins TRBV6-5 and TRBJ2-7; tentatively, D is TRBD1 (6 bases). Germline V gene sequence: CDR1 MNHEY, CDR2 SVGAGI. This CDR3 has 16 amino acids. The CDR3 bases are TGTGCCAGCACTTACTCGACCCGACAGGTCTCCTACGAGCAGTGCTTC. Amino acids: CASTYSTRQVSYEQCF.

This clonotype came up many times. The J gene is TRBJ1-3, the V gene TRBV15, with TRBD1 matching over 9 bases. V shed 3 bases, J shed 1 base, and the junction held 7 bases outside the gene matches. Germline loops: CDR1 LNHNV, CDR2 YYDKDF (reference sequence). This CDR3 comprises 17 residues. CDR3 in DNA: TGTGCCACCAGCAGGTCTCGGGGGACAGGGTCTGGAAACACCATATATTTT. Translating gives CATSRSRGTGSGNTIYF.

This clonotype came up many times. The chain employs TRBV6-1 and TRBJ2-5; either TRBD1 or TRBD2 may supply D (5 bases each). Germline V lookup: CDR1 MNHNS, CDR2 SASEGT. The CDR3 runs 14 residues. V gave up 6 bases and J gave up 3 bases, with 14 bases separating them. The CDR3 nucleotides read TGTGCCAGCAGCCGGGGACCAGTAGAAGAGACCCAGTACTTC. It translates to CASSRGPVEETQYF.